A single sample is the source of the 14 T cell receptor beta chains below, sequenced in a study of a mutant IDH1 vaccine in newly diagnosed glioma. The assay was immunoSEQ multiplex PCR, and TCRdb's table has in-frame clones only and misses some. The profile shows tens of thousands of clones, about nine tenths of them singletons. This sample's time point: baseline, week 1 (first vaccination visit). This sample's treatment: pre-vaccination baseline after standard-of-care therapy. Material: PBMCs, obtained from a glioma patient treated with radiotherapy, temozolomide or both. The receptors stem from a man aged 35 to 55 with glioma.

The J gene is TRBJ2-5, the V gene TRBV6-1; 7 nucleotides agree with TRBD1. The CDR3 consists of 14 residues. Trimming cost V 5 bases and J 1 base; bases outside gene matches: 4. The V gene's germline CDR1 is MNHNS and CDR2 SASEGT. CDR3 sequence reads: CASSPRTGQETQYF. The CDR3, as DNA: TGTGCCAGCAGTCCCCGGACAGGCCAAGAGACCCAGTACTTC.

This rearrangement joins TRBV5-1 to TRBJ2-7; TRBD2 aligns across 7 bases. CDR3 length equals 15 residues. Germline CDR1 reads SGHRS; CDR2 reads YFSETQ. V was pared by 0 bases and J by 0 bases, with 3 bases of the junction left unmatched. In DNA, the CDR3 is TGCGCCAGCAGCTTGGCAGCGGGATCCTCCTACGAGCAGTACTTC. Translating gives CASSLAAGSSYEQYF.

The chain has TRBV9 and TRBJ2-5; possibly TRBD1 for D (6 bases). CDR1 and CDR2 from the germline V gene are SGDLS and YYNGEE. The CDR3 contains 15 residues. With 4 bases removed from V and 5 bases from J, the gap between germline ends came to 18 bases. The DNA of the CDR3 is TGTGCCAGCAGCCCGAGGACAGACGCCCAGGAGACCCAGTACTTC. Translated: CASSPRTDAQETQYF.

CDR3: CASSAGLPKAFF. For the CDR3, the DNA is TGCGCCAGCAGCGCGGGACTTCCTAAAGCTTTCTTT. V gene TRBV5-1 combines with J gene TRBJ1-1; D might be TRBD1 (5 bases). V was cut by 4 bases and J by 9 bases, with 13 bases left in between. The CDR3 runs 12 residues. The germline CDR1 and CDR2 sequences are SGHRS and YFSETQ.

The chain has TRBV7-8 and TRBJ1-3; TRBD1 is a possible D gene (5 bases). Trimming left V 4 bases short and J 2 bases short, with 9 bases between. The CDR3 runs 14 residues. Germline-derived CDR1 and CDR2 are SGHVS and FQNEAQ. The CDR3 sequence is CASSWGTAGNTIYF. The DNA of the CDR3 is TGTGCCAGCAGCTGGGGGACGGCTGGAAACACCATATATTTT.

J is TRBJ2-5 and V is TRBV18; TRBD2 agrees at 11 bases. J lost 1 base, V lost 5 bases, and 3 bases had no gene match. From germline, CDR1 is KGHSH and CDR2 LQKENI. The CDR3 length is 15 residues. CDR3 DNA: TGTGCCAGCTCAACAGGACTAGCGGGCCAAGAGACCCAGTACTTC. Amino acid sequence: CASSTGLAGQETQYF. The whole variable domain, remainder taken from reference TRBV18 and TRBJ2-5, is NAGVMQNPRHLVRRRGQEARLRCSPMKGHSHVYWYRQLPEEGLKFMVYLQKENIIDESGMPKERFSAEFPKEGPSILRIQQVVRGDSAAYFCASSTGLAGQETQYFGPGTRLLVL.

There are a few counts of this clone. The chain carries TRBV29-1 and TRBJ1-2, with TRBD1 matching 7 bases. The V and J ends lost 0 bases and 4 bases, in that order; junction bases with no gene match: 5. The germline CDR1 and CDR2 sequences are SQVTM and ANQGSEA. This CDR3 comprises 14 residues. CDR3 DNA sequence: TGCAGCGTTGAAGATGACAGGGTTGCCTATGGCTACACCTTC. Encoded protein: CSVEDDRVAYGYTF.

The chain's CDR3 is CSAAVRGTQYF. The CDR3 bases are TGCAGTGCGGCCGTTAGGGGGACCCAGTACTTC. The V gene is TRBV20-1, the J gene TRBJ2-5; D is possibly TRBD1 (5 bases). Trimming pared 6 bases from V and 7 bases from J, leaving 12 bases between. Germline V gene data show CDR1 as DFQATT and CDR2 as SNEGSKA (reference sequence). The CDR3 is 11 amino acids.

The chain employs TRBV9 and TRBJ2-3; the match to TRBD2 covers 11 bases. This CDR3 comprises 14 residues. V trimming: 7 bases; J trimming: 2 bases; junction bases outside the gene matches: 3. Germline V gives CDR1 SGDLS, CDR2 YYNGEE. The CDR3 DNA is TGTGCCAGCTCGACTAGCGGGGTCACAGATACGCAGTATTTT. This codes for CASSTSGVTDTQYF.

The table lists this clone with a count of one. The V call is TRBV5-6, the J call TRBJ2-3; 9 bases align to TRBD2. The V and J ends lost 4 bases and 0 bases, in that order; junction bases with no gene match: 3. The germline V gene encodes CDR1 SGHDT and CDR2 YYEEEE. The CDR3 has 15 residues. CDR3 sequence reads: CASSTLAGSTDTQYF. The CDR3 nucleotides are TGTGCCAGCAGCACGCTAGCGGGAAGCACAGATACGCAGTATTTT.

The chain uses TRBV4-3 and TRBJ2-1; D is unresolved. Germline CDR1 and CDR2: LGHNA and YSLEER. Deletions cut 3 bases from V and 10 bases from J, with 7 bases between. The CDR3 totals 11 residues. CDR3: CASSQNSEQFF. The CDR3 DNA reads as TGCGCCAGCAGCCAGAACTCGGAGCAGTTCTTC.

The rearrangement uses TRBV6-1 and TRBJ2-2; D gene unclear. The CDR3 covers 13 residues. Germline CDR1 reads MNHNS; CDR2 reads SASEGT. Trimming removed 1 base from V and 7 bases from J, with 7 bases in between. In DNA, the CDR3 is TGTGCCAGCAGTGAAGTCCCCGGCGGGGAGCTGTTTTTT. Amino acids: CASSEVPGGELFF.

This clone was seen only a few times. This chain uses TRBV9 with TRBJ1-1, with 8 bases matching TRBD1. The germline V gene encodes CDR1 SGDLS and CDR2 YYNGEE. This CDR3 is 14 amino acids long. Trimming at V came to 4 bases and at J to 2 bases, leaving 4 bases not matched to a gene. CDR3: CASSSGTGNTEAFF. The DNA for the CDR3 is TGTGCCAGCAGCTCGGGGACAGGAAACACTGAAGCTTTCTTT.

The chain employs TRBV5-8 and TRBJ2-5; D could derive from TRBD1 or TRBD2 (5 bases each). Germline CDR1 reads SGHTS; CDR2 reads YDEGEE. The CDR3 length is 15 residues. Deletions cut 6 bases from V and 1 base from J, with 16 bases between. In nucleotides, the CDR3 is TGTGCCAGCAACCTATTGACAGCGGCCCAAGAGACCCAGTACTTC. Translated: CASNLLTAAQETQYF.